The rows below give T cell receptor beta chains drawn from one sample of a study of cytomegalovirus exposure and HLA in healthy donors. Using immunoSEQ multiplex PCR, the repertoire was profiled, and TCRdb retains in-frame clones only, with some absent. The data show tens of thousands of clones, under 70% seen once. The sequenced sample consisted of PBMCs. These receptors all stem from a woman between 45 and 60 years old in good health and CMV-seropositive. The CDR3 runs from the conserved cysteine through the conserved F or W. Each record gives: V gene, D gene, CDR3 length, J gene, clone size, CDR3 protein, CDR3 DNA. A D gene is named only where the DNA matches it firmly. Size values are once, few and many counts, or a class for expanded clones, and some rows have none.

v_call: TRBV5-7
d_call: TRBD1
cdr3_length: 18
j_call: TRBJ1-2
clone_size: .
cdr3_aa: CASSLQTPGQGTNYGYTF
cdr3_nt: TGTGCCAGCAGCTTACAAACGCCGGGACAGGGGACCAACTATGGCTACACCTTC

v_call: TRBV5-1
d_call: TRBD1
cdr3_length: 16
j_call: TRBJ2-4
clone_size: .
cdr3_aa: CASSFREGATKNIQYF
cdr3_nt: TGCGCCAGCAGCTTCAGAGAGGGGGCAACCAAAAACATTCAGTACTTC

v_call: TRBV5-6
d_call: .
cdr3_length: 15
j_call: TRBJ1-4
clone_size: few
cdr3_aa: CASSLAGRGAEKLFF
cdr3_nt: TGTGCCAGCAGCTTGGCCGGCAGGGGAGCTGAAAAACTGTTTTTT

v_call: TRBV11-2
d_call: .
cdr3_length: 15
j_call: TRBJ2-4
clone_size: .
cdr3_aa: CASSSTVSPRNIQYF
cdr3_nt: TGTGCCAGCAGTTCTACAGTATCCCCCCGGAACATTCAGTACTTC

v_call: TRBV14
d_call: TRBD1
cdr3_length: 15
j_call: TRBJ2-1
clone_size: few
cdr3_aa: CASSNWTGATNEQFF
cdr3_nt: TGTGCCAGCAGCAACTGGACAGGGGCGACCAATGAGCAGTTCTTC

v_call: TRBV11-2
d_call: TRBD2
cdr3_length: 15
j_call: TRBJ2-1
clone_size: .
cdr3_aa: CASSREANGNNEQFF
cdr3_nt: TGTGCCAGCAGCCGGGAGGCGAACGGCAACAATGAGCAGTTCTTC

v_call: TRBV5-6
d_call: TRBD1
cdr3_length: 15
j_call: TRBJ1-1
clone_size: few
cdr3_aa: CASSLWAGGNTEAFF
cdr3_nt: TGTGCCAGCAGCTTATGGGCAGGGGGTAACACTGAAGCTTTCTTT

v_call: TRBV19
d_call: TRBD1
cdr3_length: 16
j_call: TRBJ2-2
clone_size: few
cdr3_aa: CASSPDRGFSTGELFF
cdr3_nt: TGTGCCAGTAGTCCCGACAGGGGGTTCAGCACCGGGGAGCTGTTTTTT

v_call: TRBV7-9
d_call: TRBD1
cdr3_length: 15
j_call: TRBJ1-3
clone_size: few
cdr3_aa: CASRGQGVSGNTIYF
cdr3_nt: TGTGCCAGCAGGGGACAGGGTGTCTCTGGAAACACCATATATTTT

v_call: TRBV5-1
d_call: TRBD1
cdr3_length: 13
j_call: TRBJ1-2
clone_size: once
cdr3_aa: CASSDRVAGGYTF
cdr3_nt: TGCGCCAGCAGTGACAGGGTAGCAGGTGGCTACACCTTC

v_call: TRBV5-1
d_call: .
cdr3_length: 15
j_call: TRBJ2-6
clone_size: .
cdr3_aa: CASSLDRAGANVLTF
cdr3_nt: TGCGCCAGCAGCTTGGACAGAGCCGGGGCCAACGTCCTGACTTTC

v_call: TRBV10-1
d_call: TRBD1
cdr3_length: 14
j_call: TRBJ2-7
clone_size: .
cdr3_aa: CASSETTGVGEQYF
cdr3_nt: TGCGCCAGCAGTGAGACGACAGGGGTGGGCGAGCAGTACTTC

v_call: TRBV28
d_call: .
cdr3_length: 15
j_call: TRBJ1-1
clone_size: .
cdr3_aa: CASSTRGFRGTEAFF
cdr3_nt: TGTGCCAGCAGTACTAGAGGTTTCAGAGGCACTGAAGCTTTCTTT

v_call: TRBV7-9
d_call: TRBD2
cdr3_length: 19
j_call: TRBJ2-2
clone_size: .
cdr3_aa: CASSLGGTSGIANTGELFF
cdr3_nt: TGTGCCAGCAGCTTAGGGGGGACTAGCGGGATAGCGAACACCGGGGAGCTGTTTTTT

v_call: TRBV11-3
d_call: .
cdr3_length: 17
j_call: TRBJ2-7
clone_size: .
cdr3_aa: CASSPQGTGEHSYEQYF
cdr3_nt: TGTGCCAGCAGCCCACAGGGTACCGGGGAGCACTCCTACGAGCAGTACTTC

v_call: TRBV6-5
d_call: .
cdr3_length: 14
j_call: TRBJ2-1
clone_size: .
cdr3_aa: CASSFSGDPNEQFF
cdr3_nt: TGTGCCAGCAGTTTTAGCGGAGACCCCAATGAGCAGTTCTTC

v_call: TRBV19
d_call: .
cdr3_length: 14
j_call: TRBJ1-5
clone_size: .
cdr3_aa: CASQQGISHQPQHF
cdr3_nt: TGTGCCAGTCAACAGGGTATTAGCCATCAGCCCCAGCATTTT

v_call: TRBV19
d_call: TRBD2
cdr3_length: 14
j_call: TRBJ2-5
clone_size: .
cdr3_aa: CATQAGPYQETQYF
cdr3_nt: TGTGCCACTCAAGCGGGGCCATACCAAGAGACCCAGTACTTC

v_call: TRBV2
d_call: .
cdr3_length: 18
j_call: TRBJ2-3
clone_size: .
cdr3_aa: CASSEQSIRQAFADTQYF
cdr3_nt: TGTGCCAGCAGTGAGCAATCTATACGGCAGGCCTTCGCAGATACGCAGTATTTT

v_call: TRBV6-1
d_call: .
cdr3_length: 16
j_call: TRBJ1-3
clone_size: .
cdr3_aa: CASSALRETSGNTIYF
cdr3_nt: TGTGCCAGCAGTGCTCTCCGGGAGACCTCTGGAAACACCATATATTTT

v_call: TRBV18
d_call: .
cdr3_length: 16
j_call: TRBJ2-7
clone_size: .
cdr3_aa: CASSPPGSGPLSEQYF
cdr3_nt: TGTGCCAGCTCACCACCTGGCTCGGGTCCTCTCAGCGAGCAGTACTTC

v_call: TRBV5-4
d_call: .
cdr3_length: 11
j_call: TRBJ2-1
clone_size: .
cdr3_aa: CASSLLNEQFF
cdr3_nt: TGTGCCAGCAGCTTACTTAATGAGCAGTTCTTC

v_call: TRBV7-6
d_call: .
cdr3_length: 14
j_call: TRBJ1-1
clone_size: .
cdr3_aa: CASSLGRVNTEAFF
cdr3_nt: TGTGCCAGCAGCTTAGGACGGGTGAACACTGAAGCTTTCTTT

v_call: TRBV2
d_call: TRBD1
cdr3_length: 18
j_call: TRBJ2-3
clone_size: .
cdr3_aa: CASSELPTGEFSTDTQYF
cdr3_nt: TGTGCCAGCAGTGAACTACCGACAGGGGAATTTAGCACAGATACGCAGTATTTT

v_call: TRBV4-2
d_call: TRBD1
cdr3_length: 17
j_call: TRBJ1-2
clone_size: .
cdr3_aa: CASSQEAETGGGYGYTF
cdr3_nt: TGTGCCAGCAGCCAAGAGGCCGAGACAGGGGGAGGGTATGGCTACACCTTC

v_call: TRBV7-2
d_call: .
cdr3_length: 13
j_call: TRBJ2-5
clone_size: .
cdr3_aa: CASSLTDRETQYF
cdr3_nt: TGTGCCAGCAGCCTAACGGACAGAGAGACCCAGTACTTC

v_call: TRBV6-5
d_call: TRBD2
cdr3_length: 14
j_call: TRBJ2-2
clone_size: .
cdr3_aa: CASTGGGGTGELFF
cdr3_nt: TGTGCCAGCACGGGAGGGGGGGGGACCGGGGAGCTGTTTTTT